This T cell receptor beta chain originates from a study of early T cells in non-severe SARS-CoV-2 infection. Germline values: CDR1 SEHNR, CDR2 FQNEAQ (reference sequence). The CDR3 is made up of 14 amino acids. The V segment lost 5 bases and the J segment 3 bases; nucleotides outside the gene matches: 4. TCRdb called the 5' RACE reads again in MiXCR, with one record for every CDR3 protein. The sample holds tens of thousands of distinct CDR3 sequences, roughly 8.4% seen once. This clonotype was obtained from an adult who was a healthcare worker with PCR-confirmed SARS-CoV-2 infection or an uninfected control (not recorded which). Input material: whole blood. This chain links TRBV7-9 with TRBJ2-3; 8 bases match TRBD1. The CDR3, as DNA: TGTGCCAGCAGCCCGGACAGGGTGACAGATACGCAGTATTTT. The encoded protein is CASSPDRVTDTQYF.